The sequence of this T cell receptor (beta chain) was determined in a study of glioma-infiltrating T cells after dendritic cell vaccination. Whole-study results and caveats: Few patients contributed both blood and tumor specimens. Estimated pretreatment TIL content predicted outcome after dendritic cell vaccination. No direct clonality-survival link was found; a diverse polyclonal response may matter.

Germline-derived CDR1 and CDR2 are SGHRS and YFSETQ. The CDR3 has 15 amino acids. V shed 4 bases and J 3 bases; nucleotides not matched to a gene: 3. As regards this clone: Antigen specificity is unknown.

Primers: 60 V beta forward and 13 J beta reverse. Libraries were prepared by immunoSEQ multiplex PCR; TCRdb keeps only in-frame clonotypes and omits some of them. The table records more than 85,000 clones, over 65% of them present only once. The sequenced sample was blood, obtained before dendritic cell vaccination. The source is a human donor with glioblastoma. The chain recombines TRBV5-1 with TRBJ2-1, with 11 bases that match TRBD2. CDR3 loop: CASSGGTSGYNEQFF. Here the CDR3 DNA reads TGCGCCAGCAGCGGGGGGACTAGCGGCTACAATGAGCAGTTCTTC.